Detailed here is one TCR beta chain. A read error may produce the germline difference seen at one junction end. This specimen comes from a study of blood T cells in healthy people across ages. Sample-barcoded 5' priming and a J-beta primer mix drove a second PCR of roughly 7 to 11 cycles. MiXCR was run by TCRdb on the 5' RACE reads, yielding one entry per CDR3 protein. The repertoire holds hundreds of thousands of distinct CDR3 sequences, with around 41% as singletons. This sequence was found in a man older than 75 in good health. Sequencing used blood.

The CDR3 DNA reads TGCGCCAGCAGTCCCGACCTGGGGGCGCCTTCCTTCGGGGAGCTGTTTTTT. This encodes CASSPDLGAPSFGELFF. The chain combines TRBV12-3 or TRBV12-4 with TRBJ2-2, with D maybe TRBD1 (6 bases). This CDR3 is built from 17 residues.